This T cell receptor (beta chain) was found in a study of PD-1 blockade in classical Hodgkin lymphoma. Study-level findings and limits: Newly diagnosed patients reportedly trailed healthy donors in baseline TCR diversity. Prior to therapy, complete responders displayed diversity much like that of newly diagnosed patients. Significantly greater TCR diversity emerged by C4D1 in CD4+ cells but not CD8+ cells.

Following autologous stem cell transplantation, relapse occurred in every patient, and exposure to brentuximab vedotin varied. Negative magnetic selection isolated CD4+ T cells from thawed PBMCs. Complete response, partial response or progressive disease was each patient's best response. Germline V gene sequence: CDR1 SGHAT, CDR2 FQNNGV. The V end lost 5 bases, the J end lost 7 bases, and 18 bases lay between the germline ends. The CDR3 runs to 15 residues. This table comes from immunoSEQ multiplex PCR, and its TCRdb copy is limited to in-frame clones, with some not included. The profile shows about 12,000 clones, roughly three quarters of them singletons. There are a few counts of this clone. The antigen is unknown.

The material sequenced was CD4+ T cells from blood, taken at baseline. The chain recombines TRBV11-2 with TRBJ2-1; TRBD2 is a possible D gene (5 bases). The origin of this receptor is a human donor with classical Hodgkin lymphoma. CDR3 sequence (DNA): TGTGCCAGCAGCCCCGGACTCGGGTCGCGTAATGAGCAGTTCTTC. As protein: CASSPGLGSRNEQFF.